The 5 T cell receptor beta chains below all came from one sample that was sequenced in a study of shared clonotypes between healthy human individuals. Using immunoSEQ multiplex PCR, the repertoire was profiled, and TCRdb retains in-frame clones only, with some absent. Here the sample spans 2 million to 2.5 million clones, around 95% being singletons. Input material: naive CD4+ T cells sorted from blood. Subset denoted: CD45RA+ positively selected. Receptors originate from a young man in good health.

The chain combines TRBV4-1 with TRBJ1-2; maybe TRBD1 (6 bases). Trimming left V 4 bases short and J 4 bases short, with 19 bases between. The germline V gene has CDR1 MGHRA and CDR2 YSYEKL. CDR3 size: 16 residues. DNA of the CDR3: TGCGCCAGCAGCCCCCAGGCAGGGGCTAAGGGCTATGGCTACACCTTC. It translates to CASSPQAGAKGYGYTF.

For this clone: The identical CDR3 is also encoded by other nucleotide sequences in the sample. The V call is TRBV6-5, the J call TRBJ2-7, with TRBD2 matching 10 bases. Germline values: CDR1 MNHEY, CDR2 SVGAGI. CDR3 size: 15 residues. After removal of 6 bases from V and 4 bases from J, the junction contained 9 bases not matched to a gene. CDR3 sequence reads: CASSPPAGGRYEQYF. Written as DNA, the CDR3 is TGTGCCAGCAGCCCCCCAGCGGGAGGGCGGTACGAGCAGTACTTC.

This rearrangement joins TRBV15 to TRBJ1-1, with unresolved D. The CDR3 extends over 12 amino acids. The germline CDR1 and CDR2 sequences are LNHNV and YYDKDF (reference sequence). Trimming removed 0 bases from V and 4 bases from J, with 3 bases in between. This CDR3 reads CATSRDVTEAFF. The CDR3 DNA sequence: TGTGCCACCAGCAGAGATGTCACTGAAGCTTTCTTT.

The genes are TRBV5-1 and TRBJ1-3, with unresolved D. V was shortened by 3 bases and J by 0 bases, with 4 bases between the two germline ends. The CDR3 length is 13 residues. Germline V gene lookup returns CDR1 SGHRS and CDR2 YFSETQ. This CDR3 reads CASSSISGNTIYF. Here the CDR3 DNA reads TGCGCCAGCAGCTCGATCTCTGGAAACACCATATATTTT. Complete variable domain (other parts from reference TRBV5-1 and TRBJ1-3): KAGVTQTPRYLIKTRGQQVTLSCSPISGHRSVSWYQQTPGQGLQFLFEYFSETQRNKGNFPGRFSGRQFSNSRSEMNVSTLELGDSALYLCASSSISGNTIYFGEGSWLTVV.

Points on this clone: This sample also contains other DNA sequences that code for the same CDR3. The rearrangement links TRBV2 to TRBJ1-2, with TRBD1 as a possible D gene (5 bases). CDR1 is SNHLY, CDR2 FYNNEI, per germline. V lost 1 base, J lost 4 bases, and 7 bases lay in between. The CDR3 totals 13 residues. The chain's CDR3 is CASSEGQSYGYTF. The CDR3 coding sequence is TGTGCCAGCAGTGAAGGACAGTCCTATGGCTACACCTTC.